This paragraph covers one TCR beta chain sequence. What it binds is not known. The junction does not match germline at one end; this may be a read error. This sample is part of a study of cytomegalovirus exposure and HLA in healthy donors. Study findings and constraints: HLA alleles were associated with 18,000 or so TCR beta sequences in a later analysis at 0.05 false discovery rate. Other equally common chains were less clonally expanded than HLA-associated TCR beta chains, a later analysis showed. The investigators catalogued some 160 TCR beta chains as cytomegalovirus-associated.

The PCR ran on 60 Vbeta and 13 Jbeta primers. Source study methods: The authors later counted about 80 million unique TCR beta chains, approximately 12 million of them shared. Libraries were prepared by immunoSEQ multiplex PCR; TCRdb keeps only in-frame clonotypes and omits some of them. That table gives V, J and clone size, and the DNA gave D and trimming. The repertoire holds about 130,000 clones, approximately 82% seen once, with roughly 1.5% in the top ten. The CDR3 runs to 16 residues. Germline V gene data show CDR1 as SGHNT and CDR2 as YYREEE (reference sequence). The sequenced sample consisted of PBMCs. This chain uses TRBV5-4 with TRBJ1-2; tentative D call: TRBD1 (5 bases). The origin of this receptor is a female donor in good health and CMV-seronegative. The CDR3 spells CASSSPGDQSNYGYIF. The CDR3 DNA follows: TGTGCCAGCAGCTCCCCGGGGGACCAAAGTAACTATGGCTACATCTTC.